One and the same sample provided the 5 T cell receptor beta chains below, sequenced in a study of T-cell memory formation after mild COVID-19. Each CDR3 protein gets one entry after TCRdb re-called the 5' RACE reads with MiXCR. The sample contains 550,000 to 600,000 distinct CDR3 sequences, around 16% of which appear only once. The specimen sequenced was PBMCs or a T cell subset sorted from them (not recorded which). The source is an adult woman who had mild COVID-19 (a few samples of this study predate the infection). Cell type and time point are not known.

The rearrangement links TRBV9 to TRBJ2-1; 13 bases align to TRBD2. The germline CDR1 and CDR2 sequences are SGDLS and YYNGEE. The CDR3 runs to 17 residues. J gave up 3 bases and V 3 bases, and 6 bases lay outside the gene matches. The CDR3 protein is CASSATSGGLLYNEQFF. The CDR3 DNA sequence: TGTGCCAGCAGCGCGACTAGCGGGGGGCTTCTCTACAATGAGCAGTTCTTC.

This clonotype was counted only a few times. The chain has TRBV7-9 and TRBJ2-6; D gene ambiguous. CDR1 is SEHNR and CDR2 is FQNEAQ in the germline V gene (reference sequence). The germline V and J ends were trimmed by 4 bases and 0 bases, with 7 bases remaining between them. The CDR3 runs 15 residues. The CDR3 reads CASSSQTSGANVLTF. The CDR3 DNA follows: TGTGCCAGCAGCTCGCAGACCTCTGGGGCCAACGTCCTGACTTTC.

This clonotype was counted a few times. CDR3 nucleotides: TGTGCCAGCAGCACAAGGGGAGGGTCAGTGAACACTGAAGCTTTCTTT. Translating gives CASSTRGGSVNTEAFF. The chain links TRBV7-8 to TRBJ1-1; the D gene is possibly TRBD1 (5 bases). Trimming removed 5 bases from V and 0 bases from J, with 16 bases in between. The CDR3 contains 16 residues. Germline V gene lookup returns CDR1 SGHVS and CDR2 FQNEAQ. Full variable domain (rest looked up from reference TRBV7-8 and TRBJ1-1): GAGVSQSPRYKVAKRGQDVALRCDPISGHVSLFWYQQALGQGPEFLTYFQNEAQLDKSGLPSDRFFAERPEGSVSTLKIQRTQQEDSAVYLCASSTRGGSVNTEAFFGQGTRLTVV.

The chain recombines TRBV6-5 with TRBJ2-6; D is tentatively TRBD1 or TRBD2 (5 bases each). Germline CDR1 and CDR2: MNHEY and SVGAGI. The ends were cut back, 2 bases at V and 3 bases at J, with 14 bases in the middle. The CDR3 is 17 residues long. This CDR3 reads CASSYGALAGGANVLTF. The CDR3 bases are TGTGCCAGCAGTTACGGGGCCCTAGCAGGTGGGGCCAACGTCCTGACTTTC.

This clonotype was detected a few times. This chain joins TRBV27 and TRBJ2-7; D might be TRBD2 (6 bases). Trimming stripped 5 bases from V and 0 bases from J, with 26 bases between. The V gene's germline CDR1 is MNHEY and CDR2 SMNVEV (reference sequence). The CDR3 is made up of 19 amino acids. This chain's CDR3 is CASSPLSRPTSYPSYEQYF. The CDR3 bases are TGTGCCAGCAGTCCCCTATCCCGCCCGACTAGTTATCCCTCCTACGAGCAGTACTTC.